The present entry profiles one T cell receptor (beta chain) with its context. Antigen: not known. The CDR3 spans 14 residues. Germline assignment: CDR1 SGHVS and CDR2 FQNEAQ. Deletions cut 0 bases from V and 4 bases from J, with 9 bases between. The entry originates in a study of T cell responses to AZD1222 COVID-19 vaccine. In the study overall: Researchers grouped second doses given at about 4 or about 12 weeks into one pool. Study results and limitations: Spike-specific TCR breadth and depth were elevated following two AZD1222 doses.

Assay used: immunoSEQ multiplex PCR; TCRdb lists only in-frame clones, some missing. The sample lists fewer than 120,000 clones, 80% to 95% occurring once. Sequenced material: peripheral blood, taken on day 0 of AZD1222 vaccination. V is TRBV7-8 and J is TRBJ1-2; D is uncertain. The source is an adult in good health. The CDR3 spells CASSLAFGSYGYTF. The CDR3 DNA follows: TGTGCCAGCAGCTTAGCGTTCGGGAGCTATGGCTACACCTTC.